This T cell receptor beta chain was obtained from a study of cytomegalovirus exposure and HLA in healthy donors. Whole-study findings and limits: Being productive about 87% or about 30% of the time was typical of most TCR beta V segments in an earlier analysis. Across all donors, roughly uniform sequencing depth was an assumption of the presence/absence analyses.

Both 60 Vbeta primers and 13 Jbeta primers went into the PCR. TCRdb keeps only in-frame clones here, not all; method: immunoSEQ multiplex PCR. The sample totals roughly 120,000 clones; its top ten clones hold approximately 6.2%. Concerning this clone: Antigen specificity is unknown.

This CDR3 spans 14 amino acids. Germline V gene sequence: CDR1 SGHTA, CDR2 FQGNSA. J was trimmed by 6 bases and V by 5 bases; bases with no gene match: 3. The sample taken for sequencing was PBMCs. The V gene is TRBV7-2, the J gene TRBJ2-7, with 14 bases aligning to TRBD2. The source of this sequence is a man aged 35-49 years in good health and CMV-seropositive. CDR3 residues: CASSVGTSGSEQYF. The CDR3 DNA reads as TGTGCCAGCAGCGTCGGGACTAGCGGGAGCGAGCAGTACTTC. The variable domain in full, with the rest retrieved from reference TRBV7-2 and TRBJ2-7, is GAGVSQSPSNKVTEKGKDVELRCDPISGHTALYWYRQSLGQGLEFLIYFQGNSAPDKSGLPSDRFSAERTGGSVSTLTIQRTQQEDSAVYLCASSVGTSGSEQYFGPGTRLTVT.